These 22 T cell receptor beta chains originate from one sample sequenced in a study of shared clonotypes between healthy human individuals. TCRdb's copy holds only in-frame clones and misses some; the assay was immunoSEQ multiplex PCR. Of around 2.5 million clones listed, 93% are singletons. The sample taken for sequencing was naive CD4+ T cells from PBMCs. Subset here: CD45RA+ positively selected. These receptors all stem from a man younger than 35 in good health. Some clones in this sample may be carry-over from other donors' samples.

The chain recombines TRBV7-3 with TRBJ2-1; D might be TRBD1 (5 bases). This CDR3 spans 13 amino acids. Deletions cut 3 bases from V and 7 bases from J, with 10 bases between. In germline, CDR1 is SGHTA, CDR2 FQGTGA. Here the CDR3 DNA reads TGTGCCAGCAGCTTTGTTACAGGTAATGAGCAGTTCTTC. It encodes CASSFVTGNEQFF.

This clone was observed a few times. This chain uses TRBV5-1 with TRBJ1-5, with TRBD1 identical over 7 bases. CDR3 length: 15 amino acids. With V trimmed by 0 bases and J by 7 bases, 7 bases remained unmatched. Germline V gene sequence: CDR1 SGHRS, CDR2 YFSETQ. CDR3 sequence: CASSLGGTEGQPQHF. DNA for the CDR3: TGCGCCAGCAGCTTGGGCGGGACAGAGGGCCAGCCCCAGCATTTT.

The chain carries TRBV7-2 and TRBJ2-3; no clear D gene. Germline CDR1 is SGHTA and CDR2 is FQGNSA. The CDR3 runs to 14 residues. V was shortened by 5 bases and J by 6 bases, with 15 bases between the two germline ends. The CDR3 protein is CASSPPPSGDTQYF. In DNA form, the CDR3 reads TGTGCCAGCAGCCCTCCCCCCAGTGGGGATACGCAGTATTTT.

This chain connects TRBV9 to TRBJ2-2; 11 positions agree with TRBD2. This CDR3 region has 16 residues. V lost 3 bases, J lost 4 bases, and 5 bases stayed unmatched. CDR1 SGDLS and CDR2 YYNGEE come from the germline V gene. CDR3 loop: CASSGTSGSRTGELFF. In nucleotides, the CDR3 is TGTGCCAGCAGCGGAACTAGCGGGAGTCGCACCGGGGAGCTGTTTTTT.

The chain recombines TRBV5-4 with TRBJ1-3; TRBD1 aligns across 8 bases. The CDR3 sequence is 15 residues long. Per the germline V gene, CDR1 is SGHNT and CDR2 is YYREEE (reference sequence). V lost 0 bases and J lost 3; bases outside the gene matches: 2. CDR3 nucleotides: TGTGCCAGCAGCTTGGCAGGGGGCTATGGAAACACCATATATTTT. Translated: CASSLAGGYGNTIYF. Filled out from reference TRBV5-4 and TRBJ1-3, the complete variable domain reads ETGVTQSPTHLIKTRGQQVTLRCSSQSGHNTVSWYQQALGQGPQFIFQYYREEENGRGNFPPRFSGLQFPNYSSELNVNALELDDSALYLCASSLAGGYGNTIYFGEGSWLTVV.

The CDR3 DNA reads as TGTGCCAGCACCCCTCAGGTTGGAGCCAAAAACATTCAGTACTTC. Its protein product is CASTPQVGAKNIQYF. The chain combines TRBV28 with TRBJ2-4; D call uncertain. The CDR3 is 15 amino acids. CDR1 and CDR2 from the germline V gene are MDHEN and SYDVKM. Trimming took off 7 bases at V and 0 bases at J, with 13 bases between the two ends. The full variable domain, in which reference TRBV28 and TRBJ2-4 provide the parts outside the CDR3, is DVKVTQSSRYLVKRTGEKVFLECVQDMDHENMFWYRQDPGLGLRLIYFSYDVKMKEKGDIPEGYSVSREKKERFSLILESASTNQTSMYLCASTPQVGAKNIQYFGAGTRLSVL.

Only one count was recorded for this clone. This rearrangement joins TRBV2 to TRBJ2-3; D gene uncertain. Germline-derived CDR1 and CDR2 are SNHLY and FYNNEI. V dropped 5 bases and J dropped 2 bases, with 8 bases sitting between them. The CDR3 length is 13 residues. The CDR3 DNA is TGTGCCAGCAGTCTCCTGGCCACAGATACGCAGTATTTT. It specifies CASSLLATDTQYF.

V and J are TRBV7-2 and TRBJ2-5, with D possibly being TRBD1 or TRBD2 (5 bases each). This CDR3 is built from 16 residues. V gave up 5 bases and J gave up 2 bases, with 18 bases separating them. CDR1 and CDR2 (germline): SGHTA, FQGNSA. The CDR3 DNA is TGTGCCAGCAGCCCCGGGACCCTAACTGGACAAGAGACCCAGTACTTC. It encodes CASSPGTLTGQETQYF.

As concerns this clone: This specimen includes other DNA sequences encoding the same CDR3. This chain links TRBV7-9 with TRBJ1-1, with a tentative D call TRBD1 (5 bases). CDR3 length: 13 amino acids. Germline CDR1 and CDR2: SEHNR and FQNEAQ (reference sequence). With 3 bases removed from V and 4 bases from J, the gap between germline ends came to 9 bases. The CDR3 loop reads CASSLGEGTEAFF. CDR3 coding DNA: TGTGCCAGCAGCTTGGGGGAGGGCACTGAAGCTTTCTTT.

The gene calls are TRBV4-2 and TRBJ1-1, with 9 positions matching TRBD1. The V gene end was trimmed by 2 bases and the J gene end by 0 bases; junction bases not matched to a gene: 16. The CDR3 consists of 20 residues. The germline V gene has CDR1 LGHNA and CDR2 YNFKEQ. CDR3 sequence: CASSQINRRDRDGMNTEAFF. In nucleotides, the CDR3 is TGTGCCAGCAGCCAAATTAACCGCCGGGACAGGGATGGTATGAACACTGAAGCTTTCTTT.

The CDR3 nucleotides read TGTGCCAGCAGCCCAGACTCGACTAGCGGGAGTGGAGAGCAGTACTTC. It encodes CASSPDSTSGSGEQYF. The gene calls are TRBV7-2 and TRBJ2-7; 12 nucleotides align to TRBD2. The trim removed 5 bases at V and 7 bases at J, leaving 12 bases unmatched. Looked up from germline, CDR1 is SGHTA and CDR2 is FQGNSA. This CDR3 is 16 amino acids long.

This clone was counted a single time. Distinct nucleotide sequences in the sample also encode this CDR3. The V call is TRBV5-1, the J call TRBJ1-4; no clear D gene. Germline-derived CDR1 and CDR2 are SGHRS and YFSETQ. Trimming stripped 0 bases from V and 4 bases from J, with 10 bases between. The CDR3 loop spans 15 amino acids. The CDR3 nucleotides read TGCGCCAGCAGCTTGGCTGGAACCAGTAATGAAAAACTGTTTTTT. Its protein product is CASSLAGTSNEKLFF.

The CDR3 DNA is TGTGCCAGCAGCCGAGTCCTTAACTATGGCTACACCTTC. The encoded protein is CASSRVLNYGYTF. The chain uses TRBV14 and TRBJ1-2; D is ambiguous. Germline CDR1 is SGHDN and CDR2 is FVKESK. The CDR3 totals 13 residues. Trimming left V 4 bases short and J 1 base short, with 7 bases between.

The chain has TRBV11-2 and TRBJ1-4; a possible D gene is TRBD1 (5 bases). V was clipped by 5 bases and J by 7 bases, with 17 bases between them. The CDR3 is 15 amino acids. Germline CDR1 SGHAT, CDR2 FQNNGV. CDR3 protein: CASSQSGGNGEKLFF. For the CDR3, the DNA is TGTGCCAGCAGCCAGTCCGGGGGGAACGGTGAAAAACTGTTTTTT.

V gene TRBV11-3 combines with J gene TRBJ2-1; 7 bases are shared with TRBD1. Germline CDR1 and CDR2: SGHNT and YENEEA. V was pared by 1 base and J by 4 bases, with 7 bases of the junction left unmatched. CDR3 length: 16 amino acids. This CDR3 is CASSLAKGTAYNEQFF. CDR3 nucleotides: TGTGCCAGCAGCTTAGCGAAAGGGACAGCTTACAATGAGCAGTTCTTC.

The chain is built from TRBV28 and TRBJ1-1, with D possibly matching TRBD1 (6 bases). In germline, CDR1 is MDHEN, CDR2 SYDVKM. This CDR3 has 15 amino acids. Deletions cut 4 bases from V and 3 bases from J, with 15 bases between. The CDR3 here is CASSYWGGADTEAFF. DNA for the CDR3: TGTGCCAGCAGTTATTGGGGGGGCGCGGACACTGAAGCTTTCTTT.

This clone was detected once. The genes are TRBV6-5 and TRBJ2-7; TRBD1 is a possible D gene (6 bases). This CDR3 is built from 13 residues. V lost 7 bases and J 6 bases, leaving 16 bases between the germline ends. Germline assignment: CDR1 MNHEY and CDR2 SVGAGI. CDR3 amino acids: CASTDSRISEQYF. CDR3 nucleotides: TGTGCCAGCACGGACAGCCGCATATCCGAGCAGTACTTC.

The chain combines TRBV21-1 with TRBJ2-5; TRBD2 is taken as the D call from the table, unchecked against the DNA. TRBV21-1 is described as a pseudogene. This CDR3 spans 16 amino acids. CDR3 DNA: TGTGCCAGCAGCAAATGTATGGTAGCGGGAGAAGAGACCCAGTACTTC. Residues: CASSKCMVAGEETQYF.

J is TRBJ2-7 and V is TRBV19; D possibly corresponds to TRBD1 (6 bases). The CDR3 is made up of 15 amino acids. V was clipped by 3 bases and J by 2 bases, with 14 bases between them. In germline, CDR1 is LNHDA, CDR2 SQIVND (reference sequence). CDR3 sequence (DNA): TGTGCCAGTAGTATGGCATTACAGGGTACCTACGAGCAGTACTTC. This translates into CASSMALQGTYEQYF. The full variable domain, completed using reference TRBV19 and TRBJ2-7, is DGGITQSPKYLFRKEGQNVTLSCEQNLNHDAMYWYRQDPGQGLRLIYYSQIVNDFQKGDIAEGYSVSREKKESFPLTVTSAQKNPTAFYLCASSMALQGTYEQYFGPGTRLTVT.

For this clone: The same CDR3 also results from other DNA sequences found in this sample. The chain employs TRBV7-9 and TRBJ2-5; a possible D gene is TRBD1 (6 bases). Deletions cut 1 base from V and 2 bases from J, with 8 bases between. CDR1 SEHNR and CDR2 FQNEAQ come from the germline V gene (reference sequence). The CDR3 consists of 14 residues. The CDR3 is CASSLGGLQETQYF. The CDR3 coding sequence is TGTGCCAGCAGCTTAGGGGGGCTACAAGAGACCCAGTACTTC.

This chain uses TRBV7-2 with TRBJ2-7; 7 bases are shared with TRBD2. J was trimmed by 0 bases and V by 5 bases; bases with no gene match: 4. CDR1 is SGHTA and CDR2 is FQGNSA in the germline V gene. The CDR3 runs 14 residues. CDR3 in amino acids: CASSPGGFSYEQYF. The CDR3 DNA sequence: TGTGCCAGCAGCCCGGGAGGCTTCTCCTACGAGCAGTACTTC.

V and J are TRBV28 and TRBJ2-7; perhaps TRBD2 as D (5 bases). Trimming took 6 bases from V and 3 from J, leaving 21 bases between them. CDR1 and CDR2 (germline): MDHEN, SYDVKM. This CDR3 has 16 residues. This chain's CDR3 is CASRVLGSANYYEQYF. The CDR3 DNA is TGTGCCAGCAGAGTCCTAGGTAGCGCTAACTACTACGAGCAGTACTTC.